A selection of T cell receptor beta chains follows, all from one sample in a study of memory CD4+ T cells and cytomegalovirus serostatus. Some clones are missing from TCRdb's copy, which holds only in-frame ones; the method was immunoSEQ multiplex PCR. The sample has 50,000 or so clones; roughly four fifths are singletons. The sequenced material came from memory CD4+ T cells from blood. The receptors come from an adult in good health and CMV-seropositive. Both conserved end residues are part of each CDR3. The D gene is left open where the match is weak. Clone size appears in some rows only: once, few, many, or a class for an expanded clone.

cdr3_nt: TGTGCCAGCAGCTTCCCGGGACAGGGGGCAGGGGAGCAGTTCTTC; cdr3_aa: CASSFPGQGAGEQFF; v_call: TRBV7-2; clone_size: .; d_call: TRBD1; j_call: TRBJ2-1
cdr3_nt: TGTGCCAGCAGCGGACCTAGGGAGGGGACTTACGAGCAGTACTTC; cdr3_aa: CASSGPREGTYEQYF; v_call: TRBV11-2; clone_size: .; d_call: TRBD2; j_call: TRBJ2-7
cdr3_nt: TGTGCCAGCAGCCTAGGACAGGGGACAGGCACTGAAGCTTTCTTT; cdr3_aa: CASSLGQGTGTEAFF; v_call: TRBV5-6; clone_size: once; d_call: TRBD1; j_call: TRBJ1-1
cdr3_nt: TGTGCCAGCAGCAAAGGGAGGGCCGGGGGAAACACCGGGGAGCTGTTTTTT; cdr3_aa: CASSKGRAGGNTGELFF; v_call: TRBV5-4; clone_size: once; d_call: TRBD2; j_call: TRBJ2-2
cdr3_nt: TGTGCCAGCAGCAAGACAGGGTCCCTTTCCTACGAGCAGTACTTC; cdr3_aa: CASSKTGSLSYEQYF; v_call: TRBV5-4; clone_size: .; d_call: TRBD1; j_call: TRBJ2-7
cdr3_nt: TGTGCCAGCGCACCGGGACAGGGAGGAGAGACCCAGTACTTC; cdr3_aa: CASAPGQGGETQYF; v_call: TRBV2; clone_size: .; d_call: TRBD1; j_call: TRBJ2-5
cdr3_nt: TGTGCCAGCAGCTCCCGCCCCGGGACAGGGAGGGCCGAGCAGTACTTC; cdr3_aa: CASSSRPGTGRAEQYF; v_call: TRBV7-9; clone_size: .; d_call: TRBD1; j_call: TRBJ2-7
cdr3_nt: TGTGCCAGCAGCGTAGGTCTTACCGGGGAGCTGTTTTTT; cdr3_aa: CASSVGLTGELFF; v_call: TRBV9; clone_size: .; d_call: .; j_call: TRBJ2-2
cdr3_nt: TGTGCTAGTATACGGGGGGCGGTCACTGAAGCTTTCTTT; cdr3_aa: CASIRGAVTEAFF; v_call: TRBV12-5; clone_size: .; d_call: .; j_call: TRBJ1-1
cdr3_nt: TGTGCCAGCAGCGGGACTAGCGGGGGGGCCGTAGATACGCAGTATTTT; cdr3_aa: CASSGTSGGAVDTQYF; v_call: TRBV5-6; clone_size: .; d_call: TRBD2; j_call: TRBJ2-3
cdr3_nt: TGTGCCAGCAGCAACCCCGTTGACAGGGGGCAAGAGACCCAGTACTTC; cdr3_aa: CASSNPVDRGQETQYF; v_call: TRBV21-1; clone_size: once; d_call: .; j_call: TRBJ2-5
cdr3_nt: TGCGCCAGCAGCCAAGGGGGGGTTGAGTATTCCGGGGAGCTGTTTTTT; cdr3_aa: CASSQGGVEYSGELFF; v_call: TRBV4-3; clone_size: .; d_call: .; j_call: TRBJ2-2
cdr3_nt: TGTGCCAGCAGTTTGGACCTAAGGGAGACCCAGTACTTC; cdr3_aa: CASSLDLRETQYF; v_call: TRBV2; clone_size: .; d_call: .; j_call: TRBJ2-5
cdr3_nt: TGTGCCAGCAGGACTAGCGGGGCCTACGAGCAGTACTTC; cdr3_aa: CASRTSGAYEQYF; v_call: TRBV6-1; clone_size: .; d_call: TRBD2; j_call: TRBJ2-7
cdr3_nt: TGCGCCAGCAGCCTAGCCGAACGCGCGGGGGACCACCAAGAGACCCAGTACTTC; cdr3_aa: CASSLAERAGDHQETQYF; v_call: TRBV4-1; clone_size: once; d_call: TRBD2; j_call: TRBJ2-5
cdr3_nt: TGTGCCAGCAGCTTCGGCCCAGGGGGCTACTATGGCTACACCTTC; cdr3_aa: CASSFGPGGYYGYTF; v_call: TRBV5-6; clone_size: .; d_call: TRBD1; j_call: TRBJ1-2
cdr3_nt: TGTGCCATCAGTGAATTGTCAGGGGCGGCTGAAGCTTTCTTT; cdr3_aa: CAISELSGAAEAFF; v_call: TRBV10-3; clone_size: .; d_call: .; j_call: TRBJ1-1
cdr3_nt: TGTGCCAGCAGCGCAATATCTAGACTAGCGGGGGGTAGAGAGACCCAGTACTTC; cdr3_aa: CASSAISRLAGGRETQYF; v_call: TRBV5-4; clone_size: .; d_call: TRBD2; j_call: TRBJ2-5
cdr3_nt: TGTGCCAGCAGTGAAGCGCTTAGGGGGCTAGGGGAAAAACTGTTTTTT; cdr3_aa: CASSEALRGLGEKLFF; v_call: TRBV2; clone_size: .; d_call: TRBD1; j_call: TRBJ1-4
cdr3_nt: TGTGCCAGCACCCCGGGGCGAGTGGGGAATGGCTACACCTTC; cdr3_aa: CASTPGRVGNGYTF; v_call: TRBV4-2; clone_size: .; d_call: .; j_call: TRBJ1-2
cdr3_nt: TGTGCCAGTAGTGAACAGGGGGCGCGGGAGCAGTACTTC; cdr3_aa: CASSEQGAREQYF; v_call: TRBV19; clone_size: .; d_call: TRBD1; j_call: TRBJ2-7
cdr3_nt: TGTGCCAGCCGCGTCTACGGGGGTGCTGAAAAACTGTTTTTT; cdr3_aa: CASRVYGGAEKLFF; v_call: TRBV11-2; clone_size: once; d_call: .; j_call: TRBJ1-4